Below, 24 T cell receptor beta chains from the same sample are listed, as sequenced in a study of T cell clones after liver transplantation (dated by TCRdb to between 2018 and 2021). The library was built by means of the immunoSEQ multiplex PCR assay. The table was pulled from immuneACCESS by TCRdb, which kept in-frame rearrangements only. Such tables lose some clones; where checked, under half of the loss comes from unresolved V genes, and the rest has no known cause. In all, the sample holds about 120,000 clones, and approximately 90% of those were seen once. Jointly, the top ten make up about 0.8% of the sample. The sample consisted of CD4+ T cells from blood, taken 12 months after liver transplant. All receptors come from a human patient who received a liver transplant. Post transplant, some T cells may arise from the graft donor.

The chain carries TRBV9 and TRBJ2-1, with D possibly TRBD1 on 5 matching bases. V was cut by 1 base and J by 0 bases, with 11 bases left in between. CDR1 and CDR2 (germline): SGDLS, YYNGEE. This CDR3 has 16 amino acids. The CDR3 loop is CASSVQGSSSYNEQFF. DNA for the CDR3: TGTGCCAGCAGCGTACAGGGTTCGAGCTCCTACAATGAGCAGTTCTTC.

The CDR3 reads CASSYSSGNSGNTIYF. Here the CDR3 DNA reads TGTGCCAGCAGTTACTCGAGCGGGAACTCTGGAAACACCATATATTTT. This rearrangement joins TRBV6-5 to TRBJ1-3; D is unclear. This CDR3 has 16 amino acids. Between the trimmed V and J ends, which lost 0 bases and 0 bases, there was a span of 9 bases. Germline assignment: CDR1 MNHEY and CDR2 SVGAGI.

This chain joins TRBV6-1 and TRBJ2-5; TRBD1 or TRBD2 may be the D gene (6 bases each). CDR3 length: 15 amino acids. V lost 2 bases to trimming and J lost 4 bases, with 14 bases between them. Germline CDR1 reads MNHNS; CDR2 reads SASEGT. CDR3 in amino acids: CASSEPAGGGETQYF. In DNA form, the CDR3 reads TGTGCCAGCAGTGAACCGGCCGGGGGCGGAGAGACCCAGTACTTC.

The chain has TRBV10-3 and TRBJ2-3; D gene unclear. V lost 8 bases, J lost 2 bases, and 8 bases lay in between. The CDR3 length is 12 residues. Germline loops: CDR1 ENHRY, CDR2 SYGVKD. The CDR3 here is CAIGGLTDTQYF. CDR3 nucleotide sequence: TGTGCCATCGGCGGCCTCACAGATACGCAGTATTTT.

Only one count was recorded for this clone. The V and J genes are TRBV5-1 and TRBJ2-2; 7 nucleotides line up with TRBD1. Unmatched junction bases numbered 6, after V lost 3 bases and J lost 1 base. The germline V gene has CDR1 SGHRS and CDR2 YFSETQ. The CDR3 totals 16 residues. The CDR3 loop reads CASSSTGTVNTGELFF. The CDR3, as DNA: TGCGCCAGCAGCTCCACCGGGACAGTGAACACCGGGGAGCTGTTTTTT.

CDR3 amino acids: CASSYRTGGVDPAFF. CDR3 DNA: TGTGCCAGCAGTTATCGGACAGGGGGCGTTGATCCAGCTTTCTTT. This chain joins TRBV6-5 and TRBJ1-1; 11 positions agree with TRBD1. CDR3 length equals 15 residues. V lost 3 bases to trimming and J lost 10 bases; unmatched junction nucleotides: 10. Looked up from germline, CDR1 is MNHEY and CDR2 is SVGAGI.

CDR3 sequence reads: CASSAGQHHYGYTF. The CDR3 DNA follows: TGTGCCAGCAGCGCGGGGCAACACCACTATGGCTACACCTTC. This chain uses TRBV5-4 with TRBJ1-2; D possibly corresponds to TRBD1 (5 bases). This CDR3 has 14 amino acids. Trimming took 4 bases from V and 3 from J, leaving 13 bases between them. Per germline, CDR1 SGHNT and CDR2 YYREEE (reference sequence).

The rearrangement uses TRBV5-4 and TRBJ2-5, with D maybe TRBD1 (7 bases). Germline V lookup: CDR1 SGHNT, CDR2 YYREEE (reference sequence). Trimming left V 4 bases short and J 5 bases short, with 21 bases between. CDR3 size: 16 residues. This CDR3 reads CASSTPRQGGVETQYF. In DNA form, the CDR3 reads TGTGCCAGCAGCACCCCGAGGCAGGGGGGCGTGGAGACCCAGTACTTC.

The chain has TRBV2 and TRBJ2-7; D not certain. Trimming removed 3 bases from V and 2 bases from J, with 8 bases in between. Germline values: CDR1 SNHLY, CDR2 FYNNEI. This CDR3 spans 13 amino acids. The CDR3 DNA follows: TGTGCCAGCAGTGATCGGGCAGCCTACGAGCAGTACTTC. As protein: CASSDRAAYEQYF.

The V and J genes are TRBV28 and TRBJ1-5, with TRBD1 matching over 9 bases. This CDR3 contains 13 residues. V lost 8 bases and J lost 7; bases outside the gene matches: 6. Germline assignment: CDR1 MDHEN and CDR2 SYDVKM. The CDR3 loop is CASERQGGQPQHF. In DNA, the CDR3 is TGTGCCAGCGAGAGACAGGGGGGGCAGCCCCAGCATTTT.

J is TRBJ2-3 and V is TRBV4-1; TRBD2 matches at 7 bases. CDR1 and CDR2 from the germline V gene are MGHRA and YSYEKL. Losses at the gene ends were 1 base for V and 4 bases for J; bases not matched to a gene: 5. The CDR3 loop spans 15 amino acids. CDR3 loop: CASSQVGGSSDTQYF. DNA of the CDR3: TGCGCCAGCAGCCAAGTAGGCGGGAGCTCAGATACGCAGTATTTT.

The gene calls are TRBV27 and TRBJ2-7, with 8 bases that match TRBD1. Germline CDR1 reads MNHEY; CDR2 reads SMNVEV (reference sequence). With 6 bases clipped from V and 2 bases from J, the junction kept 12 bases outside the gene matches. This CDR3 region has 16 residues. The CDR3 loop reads CASRSLTGVRPYEQYF. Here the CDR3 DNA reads TGTGCCAGCAGGAGTTTGACAGGGGTTCGACCCTACGAGCAGTACTTC.

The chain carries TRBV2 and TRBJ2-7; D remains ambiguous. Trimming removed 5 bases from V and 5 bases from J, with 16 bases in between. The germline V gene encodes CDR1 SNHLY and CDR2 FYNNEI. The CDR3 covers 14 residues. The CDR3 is CASSPPVMDHEQYF. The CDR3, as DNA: TGTGCCAGCAGTCCCCCGGTTATGGATCACGAGCAGTACTTC.

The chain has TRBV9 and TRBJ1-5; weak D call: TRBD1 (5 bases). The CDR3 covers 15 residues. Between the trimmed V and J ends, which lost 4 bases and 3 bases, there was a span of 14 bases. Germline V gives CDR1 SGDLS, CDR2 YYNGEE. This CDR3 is CASSQGVSINQPQHF. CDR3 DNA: TGTGCCAGCAGCCAAGGGGTCAGCATCAATCAGCCCCAGCATTTT.

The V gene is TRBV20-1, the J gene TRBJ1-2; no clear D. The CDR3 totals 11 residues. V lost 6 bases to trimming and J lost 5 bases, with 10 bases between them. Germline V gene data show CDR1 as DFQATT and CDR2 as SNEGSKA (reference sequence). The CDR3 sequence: CSAPLAYGYTF. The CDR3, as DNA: TGCAGTGCCCCCCTAGCGTATGGCTACACCTTC.

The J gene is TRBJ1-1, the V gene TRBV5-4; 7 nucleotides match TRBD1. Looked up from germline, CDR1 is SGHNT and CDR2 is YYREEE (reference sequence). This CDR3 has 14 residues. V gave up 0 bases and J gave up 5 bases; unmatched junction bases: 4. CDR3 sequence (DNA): TGTGCCAGCAGCTTGGTCGACAGGGAAACTGAAGCTTTCTTT. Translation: CASSLVDRETEAFF.

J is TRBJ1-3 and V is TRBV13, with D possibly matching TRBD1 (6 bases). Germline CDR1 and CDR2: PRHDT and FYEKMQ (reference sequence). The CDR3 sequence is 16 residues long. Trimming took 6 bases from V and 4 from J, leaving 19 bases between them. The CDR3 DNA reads TGTGCCAGCAGATTCTTGGGTCGGGGGACAGGAAACACCATATATTTT. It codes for CASRFLGRGTGNTIYF.

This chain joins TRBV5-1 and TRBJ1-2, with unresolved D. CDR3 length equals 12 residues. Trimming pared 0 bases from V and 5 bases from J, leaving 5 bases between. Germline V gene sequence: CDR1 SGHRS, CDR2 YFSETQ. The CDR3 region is CASSLEGYGYTF. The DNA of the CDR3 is TGCGCCAGCAGCTTGGAAGGATATGGCTACACCTTC.

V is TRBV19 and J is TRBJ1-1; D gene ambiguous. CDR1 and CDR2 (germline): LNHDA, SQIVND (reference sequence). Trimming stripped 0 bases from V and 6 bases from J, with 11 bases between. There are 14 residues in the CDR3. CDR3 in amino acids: CASSIDRDLPEAFF. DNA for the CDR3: TGTGCCAGTAGTATAGATCGGGATTTGCCTGAAGCTTTCTTT.

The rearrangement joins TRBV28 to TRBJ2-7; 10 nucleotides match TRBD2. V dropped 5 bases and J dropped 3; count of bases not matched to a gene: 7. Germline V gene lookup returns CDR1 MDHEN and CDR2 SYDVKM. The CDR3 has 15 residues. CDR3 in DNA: TGTGCCAGCAGTGCTAGCGGGAGCTTGGACTACGAGCAGTACTTC. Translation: CASSASGSLDYEQYF. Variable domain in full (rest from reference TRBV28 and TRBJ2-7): DVKVTQSSRYLVKRTGEKVFLECVQDMDHENMFWYRQDPGLGLRLIYFSYDVKMKEKGDIPEGYSVSREKKERFSLILESASTNQTSMYLCASSASGSLDYEQYFGPGTRLTVT.

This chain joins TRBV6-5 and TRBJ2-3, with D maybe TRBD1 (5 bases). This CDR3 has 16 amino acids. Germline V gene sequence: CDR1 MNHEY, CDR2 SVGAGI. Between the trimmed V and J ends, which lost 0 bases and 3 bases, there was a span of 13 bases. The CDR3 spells CASSYSDRKGTDTQYF. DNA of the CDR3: TGTGCCAGCAGTTACTCGGACCGCAAGGGGACAGATACGCAGTATTTT.

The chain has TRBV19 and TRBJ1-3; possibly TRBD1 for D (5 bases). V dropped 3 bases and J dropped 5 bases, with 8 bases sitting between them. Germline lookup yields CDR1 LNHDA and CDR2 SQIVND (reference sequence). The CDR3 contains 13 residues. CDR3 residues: CASSIRGRNTIYF. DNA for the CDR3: TGTGCCAGTAGTATCCGGGGCAGAAACACCATATATTTT.

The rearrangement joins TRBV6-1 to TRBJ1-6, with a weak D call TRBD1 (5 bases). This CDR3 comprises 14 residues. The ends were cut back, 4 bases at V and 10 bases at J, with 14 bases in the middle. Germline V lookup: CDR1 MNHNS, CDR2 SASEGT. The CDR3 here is CASSAPGPGSPLHF. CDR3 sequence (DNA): TGTGCCAGCAGTGCCCCGGGGCCTGGGTCACCCCTCCACTTT.

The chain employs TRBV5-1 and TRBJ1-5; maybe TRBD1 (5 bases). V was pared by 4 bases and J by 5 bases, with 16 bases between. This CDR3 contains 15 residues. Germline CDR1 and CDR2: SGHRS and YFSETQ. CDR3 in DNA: TGCGCCAGCAGCCCTGGGACCCGGACGGATCAGCCCCAGCATTTT. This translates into CASSPGTRTDQPQHF.